One sample yielded the 30 T cell receptor beta chains listed below, sequenced in a study of CD8 T cells in ankylosing spondylitis (dated by TCRdb to about 2017). Broad study findings and their caveats: A TCR beta motif made up of eight highly homologous amino acid variants appeared to be characteristic of blood from ankylosing spondylitis patients.

To prepare the library, 5' RACE was applied. The sequencer was an Illumina HiSeq 2500. TCRdb itself trimmed the public reads at Q25 with fastp, ran MiXCR and retained productive beta chains. Rows matching on CDR3 protein sequence are summarized as one entry with the most common DNA and genes. The sample table contains about 700,000 distinct CDR3 sequences; only one count was recorded for under 20% of them. The biggest ten clones account for 15% to 20% of the sample. Their target antigens are unknown. Source material: blood, either unsorted or a sorted T cell fraction (not recorded which). All receptors derive from a male donor with ankylosing spondylitis.

The chain links TRBV24-1 to TRBJ2-3, with 11 bases that match TRBD2. The J segment lost 4 bases and the V segment lost 4 bases, leaving 6 bases of the junction unmatched. Germline V CDR1 and CDR2: KGHDR, SFDVKD. The CDR3 spans 16 residues. CDR3 sequence: CATSDLAGGGADTQYF. The CDR3 region has the DNA TGTGCCACCAGTGACTTAGCGGGAGGGGGGGCAGATACGCAGTATTTT.

V usage is TRBV27 and J usage is TRBJ2-3; tentatively, D is TRBD1 (6 bases). This CDR3 region has 13 residues. V lost 6 bases to trimming and J lost 4 bases, with 11 bases between them. Looked up from germline, CDR1 is MNHEY and CDR2 is SMNVEV (reference sequence). The CDR3 here is CASRRGIPDTQYF. The CDR3 DNA reads TGTGCCAGCAGGAGGGGGATCCCAGATACGCAGTATTTT.

The CDR3, as DNA: TGTGCCAGCAGTGTAGGGGATCGGCCCCAGCATTTT. As protein: CASSVGDRPQHF. The V call is TRBV2, the J call TRBJ1-5; weak D call: TRBD1 (5 bases). Trimming stripped 4 bases from V and 9 bases from J, with 10 bases between. This CDR3 is 12 amino acids long. Germline CDR1 reads SNHLY; CDR2 reads FYNNEI.

V and J are TRBV12-3 or TRBV12-4 and TRBJ2-1; 7 nucleotides agree with TRBD2. The V segment lost 6 bases and the J segment 2 bases; nucleotides outside the gene matches: 7. The CDR3 runs to 15 residues. CDR3 protein: CASRQGLAAYNEQFF. In nucleotides, the CDR3 is TGTGCCAGCAGGCAAGGCCTAGCGGCCTACAATGAGCAGTTCTTC.

This clonotype was counted between two and nine times. The rearrangement uses TRBV2 and TRBJ1-5; TRBD1 aligns across 8 bases. This CDR3 has 15 amino acids. The germline V gene has CDR1 SNHLY and CDR2 FYNNEI. With V trimmed by 8 bases and J by 2 bases, 8 bases remained unmatched. This chain's CDR3 is CASVAETGGNQPQHF. DNA of the CDR3: TGTGCCAGCGTGGCCGAGACAGGGGGCAATCAGCCCCAGCATTTT.

The rearrangement links TRBV18 to TRBJ2-5; no reliable D call. Trimming removed 3 bases at V and 6 bases at J, with 11 bases between. Germline lookup yields CDR1 KGHSH and CDR2 LQKENI. The CDR3 runs 13 residues. The CDR3 sequence: CASSPPDLKTQYF. The CDR3 nucleotides are TGTGCCAGCTCACCCCCTGACTTAAAGACCCAGTACTTC.

This clonotype has only a few counts. V gene TRBV5-1 combines with J gene TRBJ2-1, with 8 positions matching TRBD2. Germline V lookup: CDR1 SGHRS, CDR2 YFSETQ. V lost 2 bases to trimming and J lost 4 bases; unmatched junction nucleotides: 2. The CDR3 runs 14 residues. CDR3: CASSFSGEYNEQFF. Here the CDR3 DNA reads TGCGCCAGCAGCTTTAGCGGGGAATACAATGAGCAGTTCTTC.

This clonotype was found a few times. This chain uses TRBV3-1 with TRBJ2-7; 8 nucleotides agree with TRBD2. Germline values: CDR1 LGHDT, CDR2 YNNKEL (reference sequence). This CDR3 comprises 14 residues. V lost 5 bases and J lost 6; bases outside the gene matches: 9. The CDR3 region is CASSRGSGGGEQYF. The CDR3 DNA sequence: TGTGCCAGCAGCAGGGGAAGCGGGGGCGGCGAGCAGTACTTC.

This clonotype was counted between two and nine times. The V call is TRBV29-1, the J call TRBJ1-5; 11 nucleotides agree with TRBD1. V was clipped by 5 bases and J by 5 bases; unmatched bases: 2. The CDR3 runs to 13 residues. The germline CDR1 and CDR2 sequences are SQVTM and ANQGSEA. In nucleotides, the CDR3 is TGCAGCGTTCGGGACAGGGGGTATCAGCCCCAGCATTTT. Residues: CSVRDRGYQPQHF.

The gene calls are TRBV5-4 and TRBJ2-3, with 8 bases matching TRBD1. The V segment lost 5 bases and the J segment 3 bases; nucleotides outside the gene matches: 8. The CDR3 is 15 residues long. Germline CDR1 is SGHNT and CDR2 is YYREEE (reference sequence). CDR3 amino acids: CASRLYNRGTDTQYF. The CDR3 DNA reads as TGTGCCAGCAGACTGTACAACAGGGGGACAGATACGCAGTATTTT.

This clonotype was seen a few times. The V gene is TRBV2, the J gene TRBJ2-7; 10 bases fit TRBD2. The CDR3 spans 14 residues. Germline V gene lookup returns CDR1 SNHLY and CDR2 FYNNEI. The junction had 2 bases not matched to a gene; V was cut back by 2 bases and J by 4 bases. The CDR3 DNA reads as TGTGCCAGCAGTGAACTAGCGGGAGTTTACGAGCAGTACTTC. Protein sequence: CASSELAGVYEQYF.

The chain recombines TRBV5-6 with TRBJ1-1, with D uncertain. Looked up from germline, CDR1 is SGHDT and CDR2 is YYEEEE. This CDR3 region has 13 residues. The V end lost 0 bases, the J end lost 4 bases, and 7 bases lay between the germline ends. The CDR3 DNA follows: TGTGCCAGCAGCTTGGTAGCGTCCACTGAAGCTTTCTTT. As protein: CASSLVASTEAFF. Full variable domain (remainder filled in from reference TRBV5-6 and TRBJ1-1): DAGVTQSPTHLIKTRGQQVTLRCSPKSGHDTVSWYQQALGQGPQFIFQYYEEEERQRGNFPDRFSGHQFPNYSSELNVNALLLGDSALYLCASSLVASTEAFFGQGTRLTVV.

This clonotype was counted between two and nine times. V and J are TRBV11-2 and TRBJ2-7; either TRBD1 or TRBD2 may fit D (5 bases each). Per the germline V gene, CDR1 is SGHAT and CDR2 is FQNNGV. CDR3 length: 15 amino acids. The ends were cut back, 0 bases at V and 3 bases at J, with 12 bases in the middle. The CDR3 here is CASSLDPTDYYEQYF. CDR3 DNA sequence: TGTGCCAGCAGCTTAGATCCGACAGACTACTACGAGCAGTACTTC.

The chain combines TRBV14 with TRBJ2-7, with 7 nucleotides matching TRBD1. The germline V gene has CDR1 SGHDN and CDR2 FVKESK. CDR3 size: 15 residues. Trimming cost V 3 bases and J 4 bases; bases outside gene matches: 9. The CDR3 protein is CASSHASQGEYEQYF. CDR3 coding DNA: TGTGCCAGCAGCCACGCCTCCCAGGGGGAATACGAGCAGTACTTC.

Many counts were recorded for this clonotype. The J gene is TRBJ2-2, the V gene TRBV5-1; D remains ambiguous. The CDR3 totals 13 residues. Deletions cut 5 bases from V and 4 bases from J, with 9 bases between. Germline CDR1 SGHRS, CDR2 YFSETQ. This chain's CDR3 is CASRLAVTGELFF. The CDR3 DNA reads as TGCGCCAGCAGGCTGGCGGTCACCGGGGAGCTGTTTTTT.

This clonotype showed up just a few times. CDR3 nucleotides: TGTGCCAGCAGGCCTCAGGCCACCGGGGAGCTGTTTTTT. This gives the protein CASRPQATGELFF. The V and J genes are TRBV28 and TRBJ2-2, with D hard to call. The V end lost 6 bases, the J end lost 4 bases, and 9 bases lay between the germline ends. The CDR3 has 13 amino acids. Germline V CDR1 and CDR2: MDHEN, SYDVKM.

This clonotype has more than one count but fewer than ten. The rearrangement joins TRBV9 to TRBJ2-2, with 8 nucleotides matching TRBD2. The germline CDR1 and CDR2 sequences are SGDLS and YYNGEE. The CDR3 has 18 amino acids. With 2 bases clipped from V and 1 base from J, the junction kept 10 bases outside the gene matches. CDR3: CASSVPKAGAGNTGELFF. DNA of the CDR3: TGTGCCAGCAGCGTCCCGAAAGCGGGGGCGGGGAACACCGGGGAGCTGTTTTTT.

This clonotype has a handful of counts. This chain uses TRBV3-1 with TRBJ2-3; 7 nucleotides line up with TRBD2. Germline V CDR1 and CDR2: LGHDT, YNNKEL (reference sequence). V lost 4 bases, J lost 0 bases, and 7 bases stayed unmatched. The CDR3 covers 16 residues. CDR3 sequence reads: CASSPPRGVSTDTQYF. The CDR3 DNA is TGTGCCAGCAGCCCCCCCCGGGGGGTCAGCACAGATACGCAGTATTTT.

This clonotype was seen only a few times. This rearrangement joins TRBV20-1 to TRBJ2-1; 10 positions match TRBD2. The length of the CDR3 is 19 residues. J was trimmed by 0 bases and V by 0 bases; bases with no gene match: 11. In germline, CDR1 is DFQATT, CDR2 SNEGSKA (reference sequence). The DNA of the CDR3 is TGCAGTGCTAGAGATGTAATTAGCGGGAGGACTCACTCCTACAATGAGCAGTTCTTC. It codes for CSARDVISGRTHSYNEQFF.

The gene calls are TRBV6-5 and TRBJ2-7; 15 bases are shared with TRBD2. From germline, CDR1 is MNHEY and CDR2 SVGAGI. The CDR3 has 15 residues. Germline trimming cut 0 bases from V and 11 bases from J; bases unmatched to any gene: 5. CDR3 DNA: TGTGCCAGCAGTTACTCAAGAGGGACTAGCGGGGGGAAGTACTTC. Its protein is CASSYSRGTSGGKYF.

The rearrangement joins TRBV27 to TRBJ1-2; D gene ambiguous. CDR1 MNHEY and CDR2 SMNVEV come from the germline V gene (reference sequence). The CDR3 length is 13 residues. Between the trimmed V and J ends, which lost 3 bases and 7 bases, there was a span of 12 bases. CDR3 amino acids: CASSLRPEIGYTF. DNA of the CDR3: TGTGCCAGCAGTTTGAGGCCTGAAATTGGCTACACCTTC.

This clonotype was picked up a small number of times. The CDR3 loop reads CASSRIYEQYF. The CDR3 nucleotides are TGTGCCAGCAGCCGAATCTACGAGCAGTACTTC. V is TRBV7-9 and J is TRBJ2-7; no definite D call. From germline, CDR1 is SEHNR and CDR2 FQNEAQ (reference sequence). V lost 5 bases and J 3 bases, leaving 5 bases between the germline ends. This CDR3 region has 11 residues.

There are a few counts of this clonotype. V and J are TRBV29-1 and TRBJ2-5; maybe TRBD1 (5 bases). CDR3 length: 13 residues. Trimming left V 5 bases short and J 5 bases short, with 15 bases between. The germline CDR1 and CDR2 sequences are SQVTM and ANQGSEA. This chain's CDR3 is CSVSGYPQETQYF. CDR3 nucleotides: TGCAGCGTTTCAGGGTACCCACAGGAGACCCAGTACTTC.

A few counts support this clonotype. The gene calls are TRBV6-1 and TRBJ1-2; D is perhaps TRBD1 (5 bases). The CDR3 extends over 15 amino acids. Germline assignment: CDR1 MNHNS and CDR2 SASEGT. V lost 6 bases and J lost 4, with 18 bases in between. The CDR3 spells CASRDAGTGGYGYTF. The CDR3 DNA reads TGTGCCAGCAGGGACGCAGGGACGGGAGGCTATGGCTACACCTTC.

The table lists this clonotype with a few counts. The chain employs TRBV5-1 and TRBJ1-2; TRBD1 matches 8 bases. CDR1 SGHRS and CDR2 YFSETQ come from the germline V gene. V trimming: 0 bases; J trimming: 7 bases; junction bases outside the gene matches: 5. The CDR3 runs 14 residues. The CDR3 DNA reads as TGCGCCAGCAGCTTGGGACAGGGGAACGGTGGCTACACCTTC. Encoded protein: CASSLGQGNGGYTF.

This rearrangement joins TRBV11-3 to TRBJ1-1; D is unclear. Germline loops: CDR1 SGHNT, CDR2 YENEEA. Trimming stripped 1 base from V and 7 bases from J, with 13 bases between. The length of the CDR3 is 14 residues. The CDR3 DNA follows: TGTGCCAGCAGCTTAGGAGCCGGGGATGGTGAAGCTTTCTTT. Translation gives CASSLGAGDGEAFF.

The sample holds many counts of this clonotype. This chain connects TRBV12-3 or TRBV12-4 to TRBJ1-5; D is uncertain. Trimming removed 2 bases from V and 0 bases from J, with 11 bases in between. The CDR3 totals 16 residues. CDR3 DNA: TGTGCCAGCAGTTTAAATCTGGCAGATAGCAATCAGCCCCAGCATTTT. Its translation: CASSLNLADSNQPQHF.

The rearrangement joins TRBV7-9 to TRBJ2-1; a possible D gene is TRBD1 (5 bases). This CDR3 has 14 amino acids. The germline V gene encodes CDR1 SEHNR and CDR2 FQNEAQ (reference sequence). The V end was cut by 5 bases, the J end by 7 bases, with 15 bases between. CDR3 nucleotides: TGTGCCAGCAGCGGACACTTCTCGGAAAATGAGCAGTTCTTC. Translation: CASSGHFSENEQFF.

This clonotype was counted between two and nine times. This sequence joins TRBV9 and TRBJ2-2; weak D call: TRBD2 (6 bases). CDR1 and CDR2 (germline): SGDLS, YYNGEE. The CDR3 consists of 13 residues. V gave up 2 bases and J gave up 7 bases, with 9 bases separating them. The CDR3: CASSVGGNGELFF. CDR3 in DNA: TGTGCCAGCAGCGTGGGGGGAAACGGGGAGCTGTTTTTT.

This clonotype was counted a few times. This chain joins TRBV4-2 and TRBJ1-2; 8 bases fit TRBD1. Germline values: CDR1 LGHNA, CDR2 YNFKEQ. CDR3 length: 13 residues. The J segment lost 6 bases and the V segment lost 7 bases, leaving 7 bases of the junction unmatched. The CDR3 region has the DNA TGTGCCAGCACCGTGACAGGGGAAAATGGCTACACCTTC. It is translated as CASTVTGENGYTF.